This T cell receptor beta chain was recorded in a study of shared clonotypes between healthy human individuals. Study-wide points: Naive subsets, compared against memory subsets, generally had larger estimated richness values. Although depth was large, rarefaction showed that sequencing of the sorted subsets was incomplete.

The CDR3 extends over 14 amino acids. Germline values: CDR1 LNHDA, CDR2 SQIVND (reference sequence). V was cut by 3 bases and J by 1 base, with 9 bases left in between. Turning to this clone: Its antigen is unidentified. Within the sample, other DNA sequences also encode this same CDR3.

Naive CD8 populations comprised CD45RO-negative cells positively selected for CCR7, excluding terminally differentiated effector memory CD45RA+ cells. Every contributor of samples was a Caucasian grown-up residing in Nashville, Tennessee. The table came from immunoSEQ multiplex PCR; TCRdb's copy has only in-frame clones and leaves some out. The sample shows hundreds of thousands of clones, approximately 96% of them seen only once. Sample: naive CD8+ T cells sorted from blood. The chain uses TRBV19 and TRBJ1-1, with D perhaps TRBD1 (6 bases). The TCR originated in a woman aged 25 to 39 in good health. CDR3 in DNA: TGTGCCAGTAGTATCAGGGACACGAACACTGAAGCTTTCTTT. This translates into CASSIRDTNTEAFF.